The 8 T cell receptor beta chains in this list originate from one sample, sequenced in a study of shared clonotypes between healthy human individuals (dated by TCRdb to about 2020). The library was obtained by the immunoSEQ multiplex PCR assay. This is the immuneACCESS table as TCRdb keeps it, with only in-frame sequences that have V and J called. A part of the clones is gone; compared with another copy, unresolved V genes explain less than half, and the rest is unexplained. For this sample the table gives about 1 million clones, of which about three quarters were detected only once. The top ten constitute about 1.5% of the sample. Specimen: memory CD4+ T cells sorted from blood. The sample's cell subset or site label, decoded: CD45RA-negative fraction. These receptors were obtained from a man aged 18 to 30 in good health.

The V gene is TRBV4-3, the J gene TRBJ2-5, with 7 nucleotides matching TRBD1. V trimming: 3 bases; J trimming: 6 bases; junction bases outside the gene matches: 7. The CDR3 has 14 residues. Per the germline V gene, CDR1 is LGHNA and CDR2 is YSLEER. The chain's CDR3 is CASSQDDREKTQYF. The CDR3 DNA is TGCGCCAGCAGCCAGGACGACAGGGAGAAGACCCAGTACTTC.

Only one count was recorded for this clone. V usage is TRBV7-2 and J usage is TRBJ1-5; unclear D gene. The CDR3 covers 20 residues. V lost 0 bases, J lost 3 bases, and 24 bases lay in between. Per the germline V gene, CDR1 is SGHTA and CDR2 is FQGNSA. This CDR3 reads CASSLAGKETGGINNQPQHF. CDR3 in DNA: TGTGCCAGCAGCTTAGCGGGAAAGGAAACCGGTGGTATTAACAATCAGCCCCAGCATTTT.

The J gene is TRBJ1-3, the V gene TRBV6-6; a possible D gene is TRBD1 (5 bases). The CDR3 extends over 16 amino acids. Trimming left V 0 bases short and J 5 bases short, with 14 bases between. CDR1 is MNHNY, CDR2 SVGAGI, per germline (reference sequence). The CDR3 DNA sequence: TGTGCCAGCAGTTACTCGAATCAGGGTTTCAGAAACACCATATATTTT. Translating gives CASSYSNQGFRNTIYF.

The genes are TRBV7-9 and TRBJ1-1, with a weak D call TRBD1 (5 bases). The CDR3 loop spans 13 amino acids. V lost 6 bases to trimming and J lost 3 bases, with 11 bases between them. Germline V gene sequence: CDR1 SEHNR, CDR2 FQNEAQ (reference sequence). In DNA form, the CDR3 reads TGTGCCAGCAGTTCGATGGGGGACACTGAAGCTTTCTTT. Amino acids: CASSSMGDTEAFF.

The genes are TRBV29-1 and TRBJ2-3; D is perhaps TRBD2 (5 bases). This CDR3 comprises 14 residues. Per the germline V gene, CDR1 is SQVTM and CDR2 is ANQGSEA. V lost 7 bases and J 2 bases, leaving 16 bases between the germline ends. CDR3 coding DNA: TGCAGCGCCCGGGCGGGTAGGAACACAGATACGCAGTATTTT. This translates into CSARAGRNTDTQYF.

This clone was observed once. For the CDR3, the DNA is TGCGCCAGCAGCCTCCAGGGGGCTAGCTCTGAGCAGTTCTTC. Translating it yields CASSLQGASSEQFF. The chain employs TRBV4-1 and TRBJ2-1; 8 bases line up with TRBD1. This CDR3 region has 14 residues. The J segment lost 9 bases and the V segment lost 4 bases, leaving 8 bases of the junction unmatched. The germline CDR1 and CDR2 sequences are MGHRA and YSYEKL.

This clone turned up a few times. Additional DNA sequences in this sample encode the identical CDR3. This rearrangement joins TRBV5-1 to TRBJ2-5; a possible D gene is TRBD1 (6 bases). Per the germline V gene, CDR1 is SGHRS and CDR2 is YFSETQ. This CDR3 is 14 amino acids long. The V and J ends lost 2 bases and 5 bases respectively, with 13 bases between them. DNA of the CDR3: TGCGCCAGCAGCTTAGATAGCAGGGGCGAGACCCAGTACTTC. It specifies CASSLDSRGETQYF.

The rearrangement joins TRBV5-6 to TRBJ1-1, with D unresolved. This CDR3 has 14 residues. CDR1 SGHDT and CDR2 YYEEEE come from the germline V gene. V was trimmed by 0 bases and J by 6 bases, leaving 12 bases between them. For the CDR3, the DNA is TGTGCCAGCAGCTTGGGCAGAAGTTTTTCTGAAGCTTTCTTT. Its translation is CASSLGRSFSEAFF. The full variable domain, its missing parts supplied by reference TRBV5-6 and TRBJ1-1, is DAGVTQSPTHLIKTRGQQVTLRCSPKSGHDTVSWYQQALGQGPQFIFQYYEEEERQRGNFPDRFSGHQFPNYSSELNVNALLLGDSALYLCASSLGRSFSEAFFGQGTRLTVV.